Listed below are T cell receptor beta chains from one sample, sequenced in a study of Graves' ophthalmopathy and Graves' hyperthyroidism. TCRdb redid the calling of the multiplex PCR reads with MiXCR, one entry per CDR3 protein. There are about 370,000 distinct CDR3 sequences in the sample; 17% occur only once, and 2% to 2.5% lies in the top ten. Sample: peripheral blood. The receptor set was obtained from an adult woman with stable Graves' hyperthyroidism. Each CDR3 is given with its conserved first and last residue. Each record gives: D gene, clone size, V gene, J gene, CDR3 DNA, CDR3 protein. D genes are given only for firm matches. Not every row has a clone size; where given, it reads once, few, many or a size class.

D: -; size: many; V: TRBV28; J: TRBJ1-5; DNA: TGTGCCAGCACAACGCTGCCTCCGGGTCAGCCCCAGCATTTT; CDR3: CASTTLPPGQPQHF
D: -; size: many; V: TRBV6-2/TRBV6-3; J: TRBJ2-7; DNA: TGTGCCAGCAGTACGCTTGGCGTATCCTACGAGCAGTACTTC; CDR3: CASSTLGVSYEQYF
D: -; size: -; V: TRBV7-8; J: TRBJ2-6; DNA: TGTGCCAGCAGCTTAGCGCGGAGAATCTCTGGGGCCAACGTCCTGACTTTC; CDR3: CASSLARRISGANVLTF
D: -; size: many; V: TRBV28; J: TRBJ1-1; DNA: TGTGCCAGCAGCCGGCTGGGACTCGTAGCCGAAGCTTTCTTT; CDR3: CASSRLGLVAEAFF
D: -; size: many; V: TRBV2; J: TRBJ2-7; DNA: TGTGCCAGCAGTGATTCGGCTAGCCAACCTTACGAGCAGTACTTC; CDR3: CASSDSASQPYEQYF
D: TRBD1; size: many; V: TRBV6-6; J: TRBJ2-7; DNA: TGTGCCAGCGGAACAGGGGTCCCCTACGAGCAGTACTTC; CDR3: CASGTGVPYEQYF
D: TRBD2; size: many; V: TRBV5-1; J: TRBJ2-2; DNA: TGCGCCAGCAGCTTGTACCAGGGAGGGACCGGGGAGCTGTTTTTT; CDR3: CASSLYQGGTGELFF
D: TRBD1; size: -; V: TRBV12-3/TRBV12-4; J: TRBJ2-2; DNA: TGTGCCAGCAGTGCCGGACAGGTTTCCACCGGGGAGCTGTTTTTT; CDR3: CASSAGQVSTGELFF
D: -; size: many; V: TRBV7-4; J: TRBJ1-5; DNA: TGTGCCAGTCCCCGAGGGGGAATGAGCAATCAGCCCCAGCATTTT; CDR3: CASPRGGMSNQPQHF
D: -; size: many; V: TRBV7-9; J: TRBJ1-1; DNA: TGTGCCAGCAGCTTTGCAGGGTCGGGTGAAGCTTTCTTT; CDR3: CASSFAGSGEAFF
D: -; size: many; V: TRBV28; J: TRBJ2-7; DNA: TGTGCCAGCAACGACAGATCCTACGAGCAGTACTTC; CDR3: CASNDRSYEQYF
D: -; size: many; V: TRBV7-2; J: TRBJ1-5; DNA: TGTGCCAGCAGCCCGAGCCTTAATCAGCCCCAGCATTTT; CDR3: CASSPSLNQPQHF
D: -; size: many; V: TRBV4-1; J: TRBJ2-5; DNA: TGCGCCAGCAGCCAGCAGGCGAACCAAGAGACCCAGTACTTC; CDR3: CASSQQANQETQYF
D: -; size: -; V: TRBV20-1; J: TRBJ1-5; DNA: TGCAGTGCTAGACAGGGCCCAGCCCAGCATTTT; CDR3: CSARQGPAQHF
D: TRBD1; size: many; V: TRBV7-9; J: TRBJ2-5; DNA: TGTGCCAGCAGCCCTCGGGACAGGGTAAAAGAGACCCAGTACTTC; CDR3: CASSPRDRVKETQYF
D: TRBD1; size: -; V: TRBV6-1; J: TRBJ2-5; DNA: TGTGCCAGCAACTCCCGGACAGGGCCCACAGAGACCCAGTACTTC; CDR3: CASNSRTGPTETQYF
D: TRBD1; size: many; V: TRBV7-2; J: TRBJ2-5; DNA: TGTGCCAGCAGGACAGGGGGCGGGAACCTCCGCCGAGGGACCCAGTACTTC; CDR3: CASRTGGGNLRRGTQYF
D: -; size: many; V: TRBV6-2/TRBV6-3; J: TRBJ2-4; DNA: TGTGCCAGCAGTTACCGTGAGGCCGCCACGTTGAACATTAAGTACTTC; CDR3: CASSYREAATLNIKYF
D: -; size: many; V: TRBV13; J: TRBJ2-5; DNA: TGTGCCAGCAGCTTTATGACTAGACGGGTAGAGACCCAGTACTTC; CDR3: CASSFMTRRVETQYF
D: -; size: few; V: TRBV13; J: TRBJ1-1; DNA: TGTGCCAGCAGTCAGGGAATCGGGGCTGAAGCTTTCTTT; CDR3: CASSQGIGAEAFF
D: -; size: few; V: TRBV4-1; J: TRBJ2-5; DNA: TGCGCCAGCAGCCAGACGATGTACCAAGAGACCCAGTACTTC; CDR3: CASSQTMYQETQYF
D: -; size: many; V: TRBV28; J: TRBJ2-5; DNA: TGTGCCAGCAGTTCCAGTAGCGGACAAGAGACCCAGTACTTC; CDR3: CASSSSSGQETQYF
D: -; size: many; V: TRBV6-2/TRBV6-3; J: TRBJ1-2; DNA: TGTACCAGCAGTTACTCAGCGGACTATGGCTACACCTTC; CDR3: CTSSYSADYGYTF
D: -; size: many; V: TRBV10-3; J: TRBJ2-7; DNA: TGTGCCATCAGGAGGGGCAGGGAAGCCTACGAGCAGTACTTC; CDR3: CAIRRGREAYEQYF
D: TRBD2; size: -; V: TRBV6-1; J: TRBJ2-7; DNA: TGTGCCAGCAGACCCGGGACTAGCGGGGGCGAGCAGTACTTC; CDR3: CASRPGTSGGEQYF
D: TRBD1; size: -; V: TRBV10-3; J: TRBJ2-5; DNA: TGTGCCATCAGAATGGACAGGCAAGAGACCCAGTACTTC; CDR3: CAIRMDRQETQYF
D: -; size: -; V: TRBV7-2; J: TRBJ2-4; DNA: TGTGCCAGCAGCCCCACGGTGGGGGAAAACATTCAGTACTTC; CDR3: CASSPTVGENIQYF
D: -; size: many; V: TRBV6-2/TRBV6-3; J: TRBJ2-5; DNA: TGTGCCAGCAGTTACGCGAACCACGGGACGGAGCAAGAGACCCAGTACTTC; CDR3: CASSYANHGTEQETQYF
D: TRBD1; size: many; V: TRBV27; J: TRBJ1-6; DNA: TGTGCCAGCACCCCGGGACAGCCTAATTCACCCCTCCACTTT; CDR3: CASTPGQPNSPLHF
D: -; size: few; V: TRBV18; J: TRBJ1-2; DNA: TGTGCCAGCTCACCTATTATGGAGGGGGATGGCTACACCTTC; CDR3: CASSPIMEGDGYTF
D: -; size: many; V: TRBV7-9; J: TRBJ2-7; DNA: TGTGCCAGCGGGGGAGTTGGTAGCTCCTACGAGCAGTACTTC; CDR3: CASGGVGSSYEQYF
D: -; size: many; V: TRBV6-1; J: TRBJ1-2; DNA: TGTGCCAGCAGTGAAATTGGCAGGGAAACTGGCTACACCTTC; CDR3: CASSEIGRETGYTF
D: TRBD2; size: -; V: TRBV2; J: TRBJ2-6; DNA: TGTGCCAGCGCGGGGGTATTGGGGGCCAACGTCCTGACTTTC; CDR3: CASAGVLGANVLTF
D: -; size: many; V: TRBV28; J: TRBJ2-7; DNA: TGTGCCAGCAGTTCCCCTGGGTCGGGGAACCCCTACGAGCAGTACTTC; CDR3: CASSSPGSGNPYEQYF
D: -; size: many; V: TRBV25-1; J: TRBJ2-5; DNA: TGTGCCAGCAGTGAATATGCGGAGTACCAAGAGACCCAGTACTTC; CDR3: CASSEYAEYQETQYF
D: -; size: many; V: TRBV7-2; J: TRBJ2-7; DNA: TGTGCCAGCAGCTTACCTACGGGTGCGGGGGAGCAGTACTTC; CDR3: CASSLPTGAGEQYF
D: TRBD1; size: -; V: TRBV6-1; J: TRBJ2-7; DNA: TGTGCCAGCAGCATCCGGGACAGGGGCTACTACGAGCAGTACTTC; CDR3: CASSIRDRGYYEQYF
D: -; size: many; V: TRBV12-5; J: TRBJ2-7; DNA: TGTGCTAGTGGTTTGCACAGGTCCTACGAGCAGTACTTC; CDR3: CASGLHRSYEQYF
D: -; size: many; V: TRBV6-5; J: TRBJ1-2; DNA: TGTGCCAGCAGTTACGAACAGGCCCACTCCACGGGTGGCTACACCTTC; CDR3: CASSYEQAHSTGGYTF
D: -; size: few; V: TRBV13; J: TRBJ2-4; DNA: TGTGCCAGCAGCCCCCGGGCGGAAAACATTCAGTACTTC; CDR3: CASSPRAENIQYF
D: TRBD2; size: -; V: TRBV27; J: TRBJ2-7; DNA: TGTGCCAGCAGTTTATTGACTAGCGGCGACGAGCAGTACTTC; CDR3: CASSLLTSGDEQYF
D: -; size: many; V: TRBV28; J: TRBJ1-2; DNA: TGTGCCAGCAGTTCTCCAACGACAGGACACTATGGCTACACCTTC; CDR3: CASSSPTTGHYGYTF
D: -; size: many; V: TRBV25-1; J: TRBJ2-3; DNA: TGTGCCAGCCTGAGCCCACTAGTTAATACGCAGTATTTT; CDR3: CASLSPLVNTQYF
D: TRBD1; size: many; V: TRBV4-1; J: TRBJ1-1; DNA: TGCGCCAGCAGCCAAGATAAGGGGACAGGGTGGACTGAAGCTTTCTTT; CDR3: CASSQDKGTGWTEAFF
D: -; size: -; V: TRBV11-2; J: TRBJ1-2; DNA: TGTGCCAGCAGCTTATACGGTCCGGGAAGGGGCTACACCTTC; CDR3: CASSLYGPGRGYTF
D: -; size: many; V: TRBV28; J: TRBJ2-5; DNA: TGTGCCAGCAGTTTTGGGGACCGAGAGACCCAGTACTTC; CDR3: CASSFGDRETQYF
D: -; size: -; V: TRBV19; J: TRBJ1-1; DNA: TGTGCCAGTAGGGGCATAGACAGCATGAACACTGAAGCTTTCTTT; CDR3: CASRGIDSMNTEAFF
D: -; size: many; V: TRBV27; J: TRBJ1-1; DNA: TGTGCCAGCAGTTTAACGACAGCGATTAACACTGAAGCTTTCTTT; CDR3: CASSLTTAINTEAFF
D: -; size: many; V: TRBV6-1; J: TRBJ2-5; DNA: TGTGCCAGCAGTGATTATGGCCCCCAAGAGACCCAGTACTTC; CDR3: CASSDYGPQETQYF
D: -; size: many; V: TRBV4-1; J: TRBJ1-3; DNA: TGCGCCAGCAGCCAAGCTGGGGAGAGCTCTGGAAACACCATATATTTT; CDR3: CASSQAGESSGNTIYF
D: TRBD2; size: many; V: TRBV28; J: TRBJ2-7; DNA: TGTGCCAGCAGTTCAGGCGGGAGTTCGGACGAGCAGTACTTC; CDR3: CASSSGGSSDEQYF
D: TRBD2; size: -; V: TRBV4-2; J: TRBJ2-3; DNA: TGTGCCAGCAGCGGGACTAGCGACACAGATACGCAGTATTTT; CDR3: CASSGTSDTDTQYF
D: -; size: -; V: TRBV6-2/TRBV6-3; J: TRBJ2-5; DNA: TGTGCCAGCAGTTATCGGGGGAGCCAAGAGACCCAGTACTTC; CDR3: CASSYRGSQETQYF
D: -; size: many; V: TRBV5-4; J: TRBJ2-7; DNA: TGTGCCAGCAGCTTTCTTGGGGGCATGACGAGCTCCTACGAGCAGTACTTC; CDR3: CASSFLGGMTSSYEQYF
D: -; size: few; V: TRBV5-1; J: TRBJ1-2; DNA: TGCGCCAGCAGTAGGGACGGAGGGGTTGACTATGGCTACACCTTC; CDR3: CASSRDGGVDYGYTF
D: TRBD1; size: many; V: TRBV27; J: TRBJ2-7; DNA: TGTGCCAGCAGTTTATCGGCGACAGGGGGCGGCTCCTACGAGCAGTACTTC; CDR3: CASSLSATGGGSYEQYF
D: -; size: -; V: TRBV11-2; J: TRBJ1-1; DNA: TGTGCCAGCAGCTTTTCAGGGGCTGAAGCTTTCTTT; CDR3: CASSFSGAEAFF